What follows are 5 T cell receptor beta chains derived from one specimen sequenced in a study of blood T cell repertoires in COVID-19. The data were produced by immunoSEQ multiplex PCR, yet TCRdb's version contains in-frame clones alone and is incomplete. The sample carries about 63,000 clones, less than 80% recorded once. Sequencing used peripheral blood. These receptors originate from a human donor in a cohort sampled during active COVID-19.

This chain connects TRBV9 to TRBJ2-7, with 7 bases fitting TRBD2. V trimming: 5 bases; J trimming: 3 bases; junction bases outside the gene matches: 14. CDR1 and CDR2 from the germline V gene are SGDLS and YYNGEE. The CDR3 length is 16 residues. The chain's CDR3 is CASSLGLAEDYYEQYF. CDR3 bases: TGTGCCAGCAGTTTGGGGCTAGCGGAAGACTACTACGAGCAGTACTTC.

V usage is TRBV4-2 and J usage is TRBJ2-7, with 9 bases identical to TRBD2. J lost 0 bases, V lost 1 base, and 7 bases had no gene match. CDR1 and CDR2 (germline): LGHNA, YNFKEQ. This CDR3 region has 17 residues. CDR3: CASSQGSSGTTSYEQYF. Written as DNA, the CDR3 is TGTGCCAGCAGCCAAGGATCTAGCGGGACGACCTCCTACGAGCAGTACTTC.

The chain couples TRBV19 to TRBJ2-1; possible D gene TRBD2, 6 bases. CDR3 size: 12 residues. Trimming cost V 1 base and J 9 bases, with 7 bases left between them. Germline CDR1 LNHDA, CDR2 SQIVND (reference sequence). CDR3 nucleotide sequence: TGTGCCAGTAGTATAGTGGGGGGTGAGCAGTTCTTC. Protein: CASSIVGGEQFF.

The rearrangement uses TRBV3-1 (or the pseudogene TRBV3-2) and TRBJ2-7, with 8 bases matching TRBD1. This CDR3 contains 16 residues. Germline trimming cut 3 bases from V and 3 bases from J; bases unmatched to any gene: 10. Germline V gene lookup returns CDR1 LGHDT and CDR2 YNNKEL (reference sequence). As DNA, the CDR3 is TGTGCCAGCAGCCACACAACCGGGACAGGTAGCTACGAGCAGTACTTC. Translating gives CASSHTTGTGSYEQYF.

The chain is built from TRBV6-5 and TRBJ1-5; no definite D call. Germline V lookup: CDR1 MNHEY, CDR2 SVGAGI. V was clipped by 3 bases and J by 3 bases, with 3 bases between them. The CDR3 loop spans 12 amino acids. The DNA of the CDR3 is TGTGCCAGCAGTTATCTCAATCAGCCCCAGCATTTT. Translated: CASSYLNQPQHF.